A selection of T cell receptor beta chains follows, all from one sample in a study of T-cell reconstitution after alpha-beta-depleted transplantation in children. Each CDR3 protein is one row after TCRdb ran MiXCR on the PCR reads. The profile shows approximately 640,000 distinct CDR3 sequences, approximately 17% of them singletons. The specimen was PBMCs from the stem cell graft donor, collected from the stem cell graft. The receptors derive from a human donor who donated a stem cell graft to a child with acute myeloid leukemia. The CDR3 runs from the conserved cysteine through the conserved F or W. A D gene is named only where the DNA matches it firmly. Clone size is stated in some rows and not others, as once, few, many or a class when expanded.

>15|TRBJ1-6|TRBV7-2|-|TRBD1
CASSPGQGRGSPLHF
TGTGCCAGCAGCCCAGGACAGGGTAGAGGGTCACCCCTCCACTTT
>14|TRBJ2-1|TRBV7-3|-|TRBD2
CASSLSGAANEQFF
TGTGCCAGCAGCTTGAGCGGGGCGGCCAATGAGCAGTTCTTC
>15|TRBJ1-1|TRBV6-2/TRBV6-3|-|-
CASTALRRSNTEAFF
TGTGCCAGCACCGCGTTACGTCGCTCGAACACTGAAGCTTTCTTT
>13|TRBJ1-1|TRBV6-2/TRBV6-3|few|-
CASSYRRDTEAFF
TGTGCCAGCAGTTACAGGCGGGACACTGAAGCTTTCTTT
>15|TRBJ2-1|TRBV20-1|many|TRBD2
CSARIIGTSYNEQFF
TGCAGTGCTAGAATCATCGGGACTAGCTACAATGAGCAGTTCTTC
>13|TRBJ2-1|TRBV15|-|-
CATGRTGGNEQFF
TGTGCCACCGGCAGGACTGGTGGCAATGAGCAGTTCTTC
>17|TRBJ2-1|TRBV4-1|few|TRBD1
CASSQAFGTGNYNEQFF
TGCGCCAGCAGCCAAGCCTTCGGGACAGGTAACTACAATGAGCAGTTCTTC
>17|TRBJ2-3|TRBV24-1|-|-
CATSDLVDTFSTDTQYF
TGTGCCACCAGTGACCTCGTTGACACTTTCTCCACAGATACGCAGTATTTT
>14|TRBJ1-1|TRBV10-2|few|TRBD1
CASGAQGENTEAFF
TGCGCCAGCGGCGCTCAGGGGGAGAACACTGAAGCTTTCTTT
>15|TRBJ1-1|TRBV20-1|-|-
CSARDIQGGGTEAYF
TGCAGTGCTAGAGATATTCAGGGAGGCGGCACTGAAGCTTACTTT
>13|TRBJ2-7|TRBV5-1|-|-
CASSNGNSYEQYF
TGCGCCAGCAGTAACGGGAACTCCTACGAGCAGTACTTC
>14|TRBJ1-4|TRBV20-1|many|-
CSARIGTTNEKLFF
TGCAGTGCTCGTATCGGCACAACTAATGAAAAACTGTTTTTT
>14|TRBJ1-5|TRBV7-2|-|TRBD1
CASTSTGVDQPQHF
TGTGCCAGCACCTCGACAGGGGTCGATCAGCCCCAGCATTTT
>15|TRBJ2-3|TRBV20-1|-|-
CSARDRGTSTDTQYF
TGCAGTGCTAGAGACCGCGGGACTAGCACAGATACGCAGTATTTT
>12|TRBJ1-1|TRBV25-1|many|-
CASSAVRGEAFF
TGTGCCAGCAGTGCCGTAAGGGGTGAAGCTTTCTTT
>16|TRBJ2-5|TRBV12-3/TRBV12-4|-|-
CASSSPLRGPLETQYF
TGTGCCAGCAGTTCCCCCTTAAGGGGTCCGTTAGAGACCCAGTACTTC
>14|TRBJ1-6|TRBV27|-|-
CASSSGSFRSPLHF
TGTGCCAGCAGTTCTGGGTCGTTCAGGTCACCCCTCCACTTT
>14|TRBJ2-1|TRBV7-9|-|-
CASTDSNSYNGQFF
TGTGCCAGTACGGACAGTAATTCCTACAATGGGCAGTTCTTC
>10|TRBJ2-7|TRBV10-3|-|-
CATTAYEQYF
TGTGCCACGACAGCCTACGAGCAGTACTTC
>12|TRBJ2-7|TRBV29-1|many|-
CSADITPGEQYF
TGCAGCGCAGACATTACCCCGGGCGAGCAGTACTTC
>17|TRBJ1-3|TRBV20-1|once|TRBD1
CSARDPGRGQVGNTIYF
TGCAGTGCTAGAGATCCTGGCAGGGGGCAGGTGGGAAACACCATATATTTT
>16|TRBJ2-2|TRBV7-6|many|TRBD2
CASSPGGLHYTGELFF
TGTGCCAGCAGCCCGGGAGGCCTGCATTACACCGGGGAGCTGTTTTTT
>16|TRBJ2-1|TRBV7-2|-|-
CASSQGTGSNYNEQFF
TGTGCCAGCAGCCAAGGGACCGGGTCAAACTACAATGAGCAGTTCTTC
>17|TRBJ1-1|TRBV7-9|-|-
CASSLDRGGQGITEAFF
TGTGCCAGCAGCTTAGATCGTGGGGGCCAGGGTATCACTGAAGCTTTCTTT
>13|TRBJ1-6|TRBV20-1|many|TRBD1
CSAPDRGRSPLHF
TGCAGTGCCCCGGACAGGGGACGATCACCCCTCCACTTT
>14|TRBJ2-7|TRBV20-1|many|-
CSARDQVSDYEQYF
TGCAGTGCTAGAGATCAGGTCAGCGACTACGAGCAGTACTTC
>13|TRBJ2-5|TRBV4-1|-|-
CASSRGLGETQYF
TGCGCCAGCAGCCGGGGACTCGGAGAGACCCAGTACTTC
>16|TRBJ2-1|TRBV24-1|once|TRBD2
CATSGILAGDYNEQFF
TGTGCCACCAGTGGCATCCTAGCGGGGGACTACAATGAGCAGTTCTTC
>13|TRBJ2-5|TRBV7-2|few|-
CASSLDRKETQYF
TGTGCCAGCAGCTTAGACAGAAAAGAGACCCAGTACTTC
>14|TRBJ1-5|TRBV9|-|-
CASSAIDSNQPQHF
TGTGCCAGCAGCGCCATCGACAGCAATCAGCCCCAGCATTTT
>15|TRBJ2-7|TRBV10-3|few|-
CAIRTGTPSSYEQYF
TGTGCCATCAGAACCGGGACACCGAGCTCCTACGAGCAGTACTTC
>12|TRBJ2-1|TRBV12-3/TRBV12-4|many|-
CASSLAEVEQFF
TGTGCCAGCAGTTTAGCGGAGGTTGAGCAGTTCTTC
>13|TRBJ2-2|TRBV2|-|-
CASSVKPTGELFF
TGTGCCAGCAGTGTTAAACCCACCGGGGAGCTGTTTTTT
>18|TRBJ1-5|TRBV20-1|once|-
CCARDPLQGRGGNQPQHF
TGCTGTGCTAGAGATCCCCTCCAGGGGAGAGGGGGCAATCAGCCCCAGCATTTT
>18|TRBJ2-2|TRBV11-1|once|-
CASSSRLSSRGRDGELFF
TGTGCCAGCAGCTCCCGCTTGAGCTCGAGAGGGCGCGACGGGGAGCTGTTTTTT
>18|TRBJ2-1|TRBV20-1|many|TRBD2
CSARTPQTSGRTYNEQFF
TGCAGTGCCCGTACGCCCCAGACTAGCGGGCGAACCTACAATGAGCAGTTCTTC
>17|TRBJ1-1|TRBV7-2|few|-
CASSTQRAGTPNTEAFF
TGTGCCAGCTCCACCCAGAGGGCGGGGACCCCGAACACTGAAGCTTTCTTT
>12|TRBJ2-2|TRBV29-1|many|TRBD1
CSVMTGAGELFF
TGCAGCGTAATGACAGGGGCCGGGGAGCTGTTTTTT
>15|TRBJ2-1|TRBV9|few|-
CASSVEGAVGAEQFF
TGTGCCAGCAGCGTAGAAGGCGCCGTGGGGGCGGAGCAGTTCTTC
>17|TRBJ2-1|TRBV10-3|few|TRBD2
CAISESMGLAGGNEQFF
TGTGCCATCAGTGAGTCGATGGGACTAGCGGGGGGAAATGAGCAGTTCTTC
>14|TRBJ2-7|TRBV20-1|many|-
CSASPGATSYEQYF
TGCAGTGCTAGCCCAGGGGCAACCTCCTACGAGCAGTACTTC